The present entry profiles one TCR beta chain with its context. Its target is unknown. The PCR ran on 60 Vbeta and 13 Jbeta primers. The table came from immunoSEQ multiplex PCR; TCRdb's copy has only in-frame clones and leaves some out. The profile shows under 200,000 clones, 60% to 80% of them singletons. CDR1 KGHSH and CDR2 LQKENI come from the germline V gene. J gave up 5 bases and V 2 bases, and 12 bases lay outside the gene matches. This CDR3 has 17 amino acids. These data originate in a study of cytomegalovirus exposure and HLA in healthy donors. As for the study in general: Unique TCRs from HLA-typed donors, 70 million to 100 million of them, were held in an early data release.

Notes on the study in general: Researchers had no immune exposure information except CMV serostatus available. The likely origin of a cluster of highly shared sequence variants was a sequencing artifact.

Donors showed nominal health when sampled, although they likely had unrecorded immune exposures. This chain uses TRBV18 with TRBJ1-5, with 7 positions matching TRBD1. What was sequenced was PBMCs. The sequence was obtained from a woman in her 40s in good health and CMV-seropositive. The CDR3 here is CASSPELGRGSDQPQHF. DNA for the CDR3: TGTGCCAGCTCACCAGAACTGGGCAGGGGGTCGGATCAGCCCCAGCATTTT.